These 8 T cell receptor beta chains originate from one sample sequenced in a study of Ad26.COV2.S vaccination and SARS-CoV-2 variants. Repertoires were generated with immunoSEQ multiplex PCR, while TCRdb's copy carries only in-frame clones and drops some. The table shows approximately 420,000 clones, with 70% to 90% occurring only once. Treatment meaning: around 19 received Ad26.COV2.S at low or high dose, single or two shots; a few received placebo; per-sample allocation not given. Sampling happened 63 days after the first vaccine or placebo injection. Here the sequenced sample was peripheral blood, taken in a trial of Ad26.COV2.S vaccine versus placebo. The receptors come from a person aged 18 to 65 who received the Ad26.COV2.S COVID-19 vaccine or a placebo.

This chain connects TRBV19 to TRBJ2-7; the D gene is possibly TRBD2 (7 bases). CDR1 and CDR2 from the germline V gene are LNHDA and SQIVND (reference sequence). V shed 1 base and J shed 7 bases, with 17 bases lying between them. CDR3 length: 15 amino acids. CDR3 sequence reads: CASSIGRGLGREQYF. CDR3 nucleotide sequence: TGTGCCAGTAGTATAGGGCGGGGGCTCGGACGAGAGCAGTACTTC. Together with reference TRBV19 and TRBJ2-7, the CDR3 gives the full variable domain: DGGITQSPKYLFRKEGQNVTLSCEQNLNHDAMYWYRQDPGQGLRLIYYSQIVNDFQKGDIAEGYSVSREKKESFPLTVTSAQKNPTAFYLCASSIGRGLGREQYFGPGTRLTVT.

This clone was counted a few times. This chain links TRBV5-1 with TRBJ2-5, with D possibly matching TRBD1 (6 bases). The CDR3 totals 16 residues. V was trimmed by 0 bases and J by 5 bases, leaving 17 bases between them. Germline CDR1 and CDR2: SGHRS and YFSETQ. CDR3 protein: CASSLAGEGSGETQYF. CDR3 nucleotides: TGCGCCAGCAGCTTGGCAGGGGAAGGAAGTGGGGAGACCCAGTACTTC.

This clone was picked up one time. The V call is TRBV19, the J call TRBJ1-5; D might be TRBD1 (6 bases). Trimming removed 2 bases from V and 2 bases from J, with 16 bases in between. Germline CDR1 reads LNHDA; CDR2 reads SQIVND (reference sequence). The CDR3 runs 17 residues. The CDR3 DNA sequence: TGTGCCAGTAGTATAATGGTGGGACATTTCGGCAATCAGCCCCAGCATTTT. Its translation is CASSIMVGHFGNQPQHF.

In nucleotides, the CDR3 is TGTGCCAGCAGTTCCGGCCGGATATTACGCACAGATACGCAGTATTTT. Translated: CASSSGRILRTDTQYF. The chain links TRBV27 to TRBJ2-3; unclear D gene. V dropped 4 bases and J dropped 1 base, with 15 bases sitting between them. This CDR3 comprises 16 residues. Germline lookup yields CDR1 MNHEY and CDR2 SMNVEV (reference sequence).

CDR3 amino acids: CASNPTSDRVKAFF. Here the CDR3 DNA reads TGTGCCAGCAATCCAACCAGCGACAGGGTAAAAGCTTTCTTT. The rearrangement links TRBV6-6 to TRBJ1-1; 7 nucleotides line up with TRBD1. V shed 7 bases, J shed 9 bases, and the junction held 14 bases outside the gene matches. Germline-derived CDR1 and CDR2 are MNHNY and SVGAGI (reference sequence). CDR3 length: 14 amino acids.

The CDR3 nucleotides read TGCGCCAGCAGCTTGGGACCAGGGGGCGTCGGGGAAAAACTGTTTTTT. Protein: CASSLGPGGVGEKLFF. This rearrangement joins TRBV5-1 to TRBJ1-4; 8 bases agree with TRBD1. The CDR3 runs to 16 residues. In germline, CDR1 is SGHRS, CDR2 YFSETQ. V shed 0 bases, J shed 8 bases, and the junction held 9 bases outside the gene matches.

The J gene is TRBJ1-2, the V gene TRBV7-9; D is undetermined. V lost 11 bases and J lost 4, with 14 bases in between. This CDR3 is 12 amino acids long. Per the germline V gene, CDR1 is SEHNR and CDR2 is FQNEAQ (reference sequence). The CDR3 region is CAGEVSGYGYTF. The CDR3 DNA reads TGTGCCGGGGAGGTCAGCGGCTATGGCTACACCTTC. The full variable domain, with the rest looked up from reference TRBV7-9 and TRBJ1-2, is DTGVSQNPRHKITKRGQNVTFRCDPISEHNRLYWYRQTLGQGPEFLTYFQNEAQLEKSRLLSDRFSAERPKGSFSTLEIQRTEQGDSAMYLCAGEVSGYGYTFGSGTRLTVV.

The genes are TRBV27 and TRBJ2-2, with a weak D call TRBD1 (6 bases). Germline CDR1 MNHEY, CDR2 SMNVEV (reference sequence). The CDR3 sequence is 13 residues long. V shed 8 bases and J shed 6 bases, with 13 bases lying between them. The CDR3 region has the DNA TGTGCCAGCCGCCTACAGGGACCCGGGGAGCTGTTTTTT. Amino acid sequence: CASRLQGPGELFF.